The T cell receptor (beta chain) described here comes from a study of blood T cell repertoires in COVID-19. TCRdb's copy holds only in-frame clones and misses some; the assay was immunoSEQ multiplex PCR. The sample includes tens of thousands of clones, 70% to 75% seen only once; the top ten take 20% to 25%. Trimming took 5 bases from V and 6 from J, leaving 13 bases between them. CDR3 size: 14 residues. Per the germline V gene, CDR1 is SGHVS and CDR2 is FNYEAQ. The clonotype originates from a man in his sixties or seventies with acute or convalescent COVID-19. The chain joins TRBV7-6 to TRBJ2-2; D is possibly TRBD1 (6 bases). Sample: peripheral blood. The CDR3 DNA sequence: TGTGCCAGCAGCCCGGGCAAGGGGGCCGGGGAGCTGTTTTTT. Translated, it gives CASSPGKGAGELFF.